This TCR beta chain was profiled in a study of early T cells in non-severe SARS-CoV-2 infection. TCRdb independently ran MiXCR on the 5' RACE reads; one entry per CDR3 protein. The table lists about 50,000 distinct CDR3 sequences, over 9.5% of them singletons. Regarding this clonotype: One end of the junction is discordant with germline, which a read error may explain.

CDR1 SGHRS and CDR2 YFSETQ come from the germline V gene. CDR3 length: 15 residues. This TCR came from an adult who was a healthcare worker with PCR-confirmed SARS-CoV-2 infection or an uninfected control (not recorded which). The rearrangement joins TRBV5-1 to TRBJ2-7, with 9 bases fitting TRBD2. Sequencing was carried out using whole blood. CDR3: CASRFGAGGPYEQYF. The CDR3 DNA follows: TGCGCCAGCCGCTTCGGGGCGGGAGGGCCCTACGAGCAGTACTTC.